Each of the 6 T cell receptor beta chains below was sequenced from the same sample in a study of cytomegalovirus exposure and HLA in healthy donors. The table came from immunoSEQ multiplex PCR; TCRdb's copy has only in-frame clones and leaves some out. The profile shows 65,000 to 75,000 clones, approximately 95% of them singletons. The sample taken for sequencing was PBMCs. These receptors all stem from a young man in good health and CMV-seropositive.

The rearrangement links TRBV5-1 to TRBJ2-1; 7 bases align to TRBD2. CDR1 and CDR2 (germline): SGHRS, YFSETQ. There are 14 residues in the CDR3. J was trimmed by 0 bases and V by 9 bases; bases with no gene match: 6. CDR3 sequence: CATASGSSYNEQFF. Written as DNA, the CDR3 is TGCGCCACCGCTAGCGGAAGCTCCTACAATGAGCAGTTCTTC.

The rearrangement uses TRBV9 and TRBJ2-6, with D perhaps matching TRBD2 (5 bases). This CDR3 is built from 16 residues. Germline V gives CDR1 SGDLS, CDR2 YYNGEE. The V end lost 4 bases, the J end lost 0 bases, and 11 bases lay between the germline ends. CDR3 loop: CASSKGAVSGANVLTF. The CDR3 coding sequence is TGTGCCAGCAGCAAGGGAGCGGTCTCTGGGGCCAACGTCCTGACTTTC.

This clone has only one observation. This chain links TRBV4-1 with TRBJ1-5; D is possibly TRBD1 (5 bases). CDR3 size: 17 residues. Trimming took 0 bases from V and 0 from J, leaving 12 bases between them. CDR1 is MGHRA and CDR2 is YSYEKL in the germline V gene. The CDR3 region has the DNA TGCGCCAGCAGCCAAGATATAACAGGCATTAGCAATCAGCCCCAGCATTTT. Protein product: CASSQDITGISNQPQHF.

V gene TRBV11-3 combines with J gene TRBJ2-1, with D possibly matching TRBD1 (6 bases). This CDR3 has 14 residues. Trimming stripped 9 bases from V and 4 bases from J, with 16 bases between. Germline loops: CDR1 SGHNT, CDR2 YENEEA. The CDR3 protein is CASQEQGPYNEQFF. The CDR3 bases are TGTGCCAGTCAGGAACAGGGACCTTACAATGAGCAGTTCTTC.

This clone was detected a few times. The J gene is TRBJ2-1, the V gene TRBV25-1; 7 nucleotides line up with TRBD2. The V segment lost 2 bases and the J segment 4 bases; nucleotides outside the gene matches: 14. The germline gives CDR1 MGHDK, CDR2 SYGVNS. The CDR3 runs to 18 residues. The CDR3 here is CASSEKWGGSGFYNEQFF. In DNA form, the CDR3 reads TGTGCCAGCAGTGAAAAATGGGGCGGGAGCGGGTTTTACAATGAGCAGTTCTTC.

The chain couples TRBV6-4 to TRBJ1-1, with a tentative D call TRBD1 (6 bases). The germline V and J ends were trimmed by 3 bases and 1 base, with 6 bases remaining between them. The CDR3 covers 13 residues. Germline V gene data show CDR1 as MRHNA and CDR2 as SNTAGT. Here the CDR3 DNA reads TGTGCCAGCAGTGAGGGACAGAACACTGAAGCTTTCTTT. Translating gives CASSEGQNTEAFF.